These T cell receptor beta chains were read from a single sample in a study of T cells in Graves' hyperthyroidism and ophthalmopathy. TCRdb independently ran MiXCR on the multiplex PCR reads; one entry per CDR3 protein. The data show hundreds of thousands of distinct CDR3 sequences, 12% to 15% seen once. The sequencing sample was made of blood. The receptors originated from a woman younger than 30 with Graves' hyperthyroidism. Each CDR3 is given with its conserved first and last residue. Fields, in order: D gene, V gene, J gene, CDR3 length, clone size, CDR3 protein, CDR3 DNA. D genes are given only for firm matches. Size tells how often a clone was seen (once, few, many) or the class of an expanded clone, and some rows leave it out.

TRBD2	TRBV28	TRBJ2-2	17	-	CASSLIGLAENTGELFF	TGTGCCAGCAGTTTGATCGGACTAGCGGAGAACACCGGGGAGCTGTTTTTT
-	TRBV15	TRBJ2-3	16	many	CATSRGTGVRSDTQYF	TGTGCCACCAGCAGAGGTACGGGAGTGAGGTCAGATACGCAGTATTTT
-	TRBV6-9	TRBJ2-2	14	-	CASSLQMNTGELFF	TGTGCCAGCAGTTTACAGATGAACACCGGGGAGCTGTTTTTT
-	TRBV5-1	TRBJ2-3	16	many	CASSLPISAGTDTQYF	TGCGCCAGCAGCTTGCCCATATCGGCCGGCACAGATACGCAGTATTTT
-	TRBV18	TRBJ2-6	20	-	CASSPPEGSRPSSGANVLTF	TGTGCCAGCTCACCACCGGAAGGGAGCAGACCTAGCTCTGGGGCCAACGTCCTGACTTTC
TRBD2	TRBV20-1	TRBJ2-7	19	few	CSARDQSSGRAGVSYEQYF	TGCAGTGCTAGAGATCAGTCTAGCGGGAGGGCCGGGGTATCCTACGAGCAGTACTTC
-	TRBV6-5	TRBJ1-5	14	-	CASSYQGFDQPQHF	TGTGCCAGCAGTTACCAGGGTTTCGACCAGCCCCAGCATTTT
-	TRBV12-3/TRBV12-4	TRBJ2-7	13	many	CASRAGYGYEQYF	TGTGCCAGCAGGGCAGGGTACGGTTACGAGCAGTACTTC
-	TRBV12-3/TRBV12-4	TRBJ2-1	15	many	CASSLVGRSGNEQFF	TGTGCCAGCAGTTTGGTGGGCAGGTCCGGGAATGAGCAGTTCTTC
-	TRBV5-6	TRBJ1-2	14	many	CASSLEQRHYGYTF	TGTGCCAGCAGCTTGGAACAGCGCCACTATGGCTACACCTTC